The sequence of this T cell receptor beta chain was determined in a study of T-cell reconstitution after alpha-beta-depleted transplantation in children. Overall study findings and caveats: By about two months after transplant, alpha-beta T cells reportedly arose from several hundred graft clones that had expanded. At day 60, the high TCRbeta diversity found in some patients originated from recipient T cells and thymic progenitors that had survived. It was newly produced T cells that mostly accounted for T-cell counts and diversity one year after transplant.

This CDR3 region has 16 residues. V shed 0 bases and J shed 5 bases, with 16 bases lying between them. This clonotype was recorded a few times. Its antigen is unknown. The TCRbeta library incorporated unique molecular identifiers. TCRdb independently ran MiXCR on the PCR reads; one entry per CDR3 protein. The table records about a million distinct CDR3 sequences, around 30% of them present only once. The receptor was derived from a boy younger than two who had a stem cell transplant for SCID, so the T cells may come from the graft donor. The chain couples TRBV12-3 or TRBV12-4 to TRBJ1-1, with TRBD1 as a possible D gene (5 bases). The sample was PBMCs, mostly from graft donor cells, taken 360 days after TCRalphabeta/CD19-depleted stem cell transplant. The CDR3 protein is CASSLAGRGSSTEAFF. DNA of the CDR3: TGTGCCAGCAGTTTAGCGGGGAGGGGATCGAGTACTGAAGCTTTCTTT.